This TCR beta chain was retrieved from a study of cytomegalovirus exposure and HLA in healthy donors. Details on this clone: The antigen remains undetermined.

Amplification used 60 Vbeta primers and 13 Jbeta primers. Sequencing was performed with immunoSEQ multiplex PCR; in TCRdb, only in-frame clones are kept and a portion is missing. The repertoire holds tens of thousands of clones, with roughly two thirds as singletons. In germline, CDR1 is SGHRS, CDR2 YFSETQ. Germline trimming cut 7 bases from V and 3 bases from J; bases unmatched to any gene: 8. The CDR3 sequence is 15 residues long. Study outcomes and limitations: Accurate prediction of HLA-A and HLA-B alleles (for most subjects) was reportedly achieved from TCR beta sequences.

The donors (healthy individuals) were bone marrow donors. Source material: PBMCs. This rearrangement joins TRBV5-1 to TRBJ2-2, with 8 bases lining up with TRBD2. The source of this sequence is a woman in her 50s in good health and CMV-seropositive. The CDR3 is CASALGSGDTGELFF. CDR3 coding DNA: TGCGCCAGCGCTCTTGGTAGCGGGGACACCGGGGAGCTGTTTTTT.